The next 20 T cell receptor beta chains were all read from a single sample in a study of cytomegalovirus exposure and HLA in healthy donors. This PCR relied on a set of 60 Vbeta primers and 13 Jbeta primers. Here immunoSEQ multiplex PCR was the method, and the copy in TCRdb shows in-frame clones only, minus some. Of around 200,000 clones in the sample, 82% were seen once. The material sequenced was PBMCs. Receptor source: a woman aged 18-30 years in good health and CMV-seronegative.

The chain has TRBV19 and TRBJ2-5; 7 bases map to TRBD1. This CDR3 region has 15 residues. The junction had 13 bases not matched to a gene; V was cut back by 7 bases and J by 5 bases. Germline V gene sequence: CDR1 LNHDA, CDR2 SQIVND (reference sequence). This CDR3 is CASTSAGGASETQYF. In DNA form, the CDR3 reads TGTGCCAGTACCTCGGCAGGGGGAGCTTCGGAGACCCAGTACTTC.

This clone was recorded a few times. This chain connects TRBV28 to TRBJ1-1; weak D call: TRBD1 (6 bases). The germline CDR1 and CDR2 sequences are MDHEN and SYDVKM. The CDR3 contains 14 residues. With 7 bases removed from V and 3 bases from J, the gap between germline ends came to 15 bases. As DNA, the CDR3 is TGTGCCAGCACCGCACAGGGTGGAGACACTGAAGCTTTCTTT. It yields the protein CASTAQGGDTEAFF.

This sequence joins TRBV5-1 and TRBJ1-1; D might be TRBD1 (5 bases). This CDR3 has 14 residues. V lost 7 bases, J lost 1 base, and 14 bases lay in between. Germline V CDR1 and CDR2: SGHRS, YFSETQ. The CDR3 DNA reads TGCGCCAGCGCCCCCCAGACAGCGAACACTGAAGCTTTCTTT. Protein product: CASAPQTANTEAFF.

V usage is TRBV19 and J usage is TRBJ2-4; the D gene is possibly TRBD1 (6 bases). Germline-derived CDR1 and CDR2 are LNHDA and SQIVND (reference sequence). Trimming stripped 1 base from V and 8 bases from J, with 15 bases between. The CDR3 sequence is 15 residues long. CDR3 coding DNA: TGTGCCAGTAGTATAGGGCCAGGGGATAGGGACATTCAGTACTTC. Amino acid sequence: CASSIGPGDRDIQYF.

The V call is TRBV9, the J call TRBJ2-7; D may be TRBD2 (5 bases). The germline gives CDR1 SGDLS, CDR2 YYNGEE. V lost 0 bases and J 1 base, leaving 11 bases between the germline ends. The length of the CDR3 is 15 residues. CDR3 amino acids: CASSVAPGRSYEQYF. CDR3 in DNA: TGTGCCAGCAGCGTAGCCCCGGGGAGATCCTACGAGCAGTACTTC.

The chain has TRBV28 and TRBJ1-2; unclear D gene. V was trimmed by 4 bases and J by 4 bases, leaving 13 bases between them. The CDR3 spans 14 residues. The germline gives CDR1 MDHEN, CDR2 SYDVKM. The CDR3 spells CASSSDKPPYGYTF. CDR3 nucleotides: TGTGCCAGCAGTTCCGACAAGCCGCCCTATGGCTACACCTTC.

The chain employs TRBV6-1 and TRBJ1-1; D call uncertain. V dropped 3 bases and J dropped 7 bases, with 15 bases sitting between them. Germline V gene lookup returns CDR1 MNHNS and CDR2 SASEGT. The CDR3 runs 14 residues. CDR3 nucleotide sequence: TGTGCCAGCAGTGACCTATCTTCCCGGGGTGAAGCTTTCTTT. It codes for CASSDLSSRGEAFF.

V gene TRBV9 combines with J gene TRBJ1-1; D is unclear. Trimming cost V 1 base and J 4 bases, with 14 bases left between them. This CDR3 comprises 15 residues. CDR1 and CDR2 from the germline V gene are SGDLS and YYNGEE. The CDR3 region is CASSVRAGRITEAFF. DNA for the CDR3: TGTGCCAGCAGCGTAAGAGCGGGCCGGATCACTGAAGCTTTCTTT.

In its sample, this clone was seen once. The chain has TRBV5-4 and TRBJ2-2, with D perhaps matching TRBD2 (6 bases). V lost 3 bases and J lost 3, with 6 bases in between. CDR3 length: 13 amino acids. The germline CDR1 and CDR2 sequences are SGHNT and YYREEE (reference sequence). In DNA, the CDR3 is TGTGCCAGCAGCTGGGGGGACACCGGGGAGCTGTTTTTT. It translates to CASSWGDTGELFF.

For this clone: The conserved phenylalanine or tryptophan normally closing the CDR3 is absent here, so this likely arose from a read error. The J gene is TRBJ1-6, the V gene TRBV2; TRBD1 agrees at 9 bases. The length of the CDR3 is 15 residues. V lost 6 bases to trimming and J lost 9 bases; unmatched junction nucleotides: 9. CDR1 SNHLY and CDR2 FYNNEI come from the germline V gene. The CDR3 loop is CASSDVGQGGSPLHS. The DNA of the CDR3 is TGTGCCAGCAGCGACGTGGGACAGGGAGGTTCACCCCTCCACTCT.

This rearrangement joins TRBV10-3 to TRBJ1-1; TRBD1 matches 7 bases. V was pared by 11 bases and J by 5 bases, with 8 bases of the junction left unmatched. CDR1 and CDR2 from the germline V gene are ENHRY and SYGVKD. The CDR3 extends over 12 amino acids. CDR3 residues: CAVDRDGTEAFF. The CDR3 DNA follows: TGTGCCGTTGACAGGGATGGAACTGAAGCTTTCTTT.

This chain uses TRBV27 with TRBJ2-3; D uncertain. The CDR3 runs 15 residues. Germline CDR1 reads MNHEY; CDR2 reads SMNVEV (reference sequence). V was cut by 5 bases and J by 2 bases, with 14 bases left in between. Here the CDR3 DNA reads TGTGCCAGCAGTCACCCTGGAGTTTCCACAGATACGCAGTATTTT. It encodes CASSHPGVSTDTQYF.

The J gene is TRBJ2-5, the V gene TRBV7-2; 9 nucleotides line up with TRBD2. Germline V gene sequence: CDR1 SGHTA, CDR2 FQGNSA. This CDR3 comprises 15 residues. After removal of 6 bases from V and 5 bases from J, the junction contained 10 bases not matched to a gene. The CDR3 is CASSYTGTSQETQYF. CDR3 coding DNA: TGTGCCAGCAGTTACACCGGGACTAGCCAGGAGACCCAGTACTTC. Variable domain in full (rest from reference TRBV7-2 and TRBJ2-5): GAGVSQSPSNKVTEKGKDVELRCDPISGHTALYWYRQSLGQGLEFLIYFQGNSAPDKSGLPSDRFSAERTGGSVSTLTIQRTQQEDSAVYLCASSYTGTSQETQYFGPGTRLLVL.

This clone has more than one count but fewer than ten. The rearrangement links TRBV4-1 to TRBJ2-3; 7 nucleotides agree with TRBD2. CDR3 length: 15 amino acids. V trimming: 1 base; J trimming: 5 bases; junction bases outside the gene matches: 6. Germline V gene lookup returns CDR1 MGHRA and CDR2 YSYEKL. This CDR3 reads CASSQAKREVDTQYF. The CDR3 coding sequence is TGCGCCAGCAGCCAAGCTAAGCGGGAAGTAGATACGCAGTATTTT.

The V gene is TRBV7-2, the J gene TRBJ2-1; weak D call: TRBD2 (5 bases). Germline V gene sequence: CDR1 SGHTA, CDR2 FQGNSA. The V end lost 0 bases, the J end lost 10 bases, and 10 bases lay between the germline ends. The CDR3 has 13 amino acids. CDR3 DNA: TGTGCCAGCAGCTTAGCTTCGACTAAGGAGCAGTTCTTC. Protein sequence: CASSLASTKEQFF.

In its sample, this clone was seen once. This sequence joins TRBV10-2 and TRBJ2-7; D not certain. The V end lost 3 bases, the J end lost 1 base, and 10 bases lay between the germline ends. The CDR3 is 14 amino acids. From germline, CDR1 is WSHSY and CDR2 SAAADI. DNA of the CDR3: TGCGCCAGCAGTGAACAGTACAGTTCCTACGAGCAGTACTTC. Protein: CASSEQYSSYEQYF.

The chain combines TRBV28 with TRBJ2-5, with 7 bases matching TRBD1. Germline-derived CDR1 and CDR2 are MDHEN and SYDVKM. The length of the CDR3 is 13 residues. J lost 5 bases, V lost 5 bases, and 5 bases had no gene match. This CDR3 is CASSTTGAETQYF. In nucleotides, the CDR3 is TGTGCCAGCAGTACTACAGGGGCCGAGACCCAGTACTTC.

The gene calls are TRBV10-3 and TRBJ1-2; tentative D call: TRBD1 (6 bases). Germline CDR1 ENHRY, CDR2 SYGVKD. Trimming stripped 0 bases from V and 8 bases from J, with 16 bases between. The CDR3 sequence is 15 residues long. CDR3: CAISESSGVGGGYTF. In nucleotides, the CDR3 is TGTGCCATCAGTGAGTCGTCGGGCGTAGGGGGAGGCTACACCTTC.

The chain combines TRBV7-9 with TRBJ2-5; 10 bases fit TRBD1. V lost 3 bases, J lost 4 bases, and 8 bases stayed unmatched. Germline CDR1 reads SEHNR; CDR2 reads FQNEAQ (reference sequence). The CDR3 runs to 16 residues. The CDR3 DNA reads as TGTGCCAGCAGCTTGGGGGACAGGGGTATTCGAGAGACCCAGTACTTC. Translated: CASSLGDRGIRETQYF.

V usage is TRBV7-2 and J usage is TRBJ2-1, with 12 nucleotides matching TRBD2. The length of the CDR3 is 13 residues. V gave up 4 bases and J gave up 9 bases; unmatched junction bases: 1. Germline assignment: CDR1 SGHTA and CDR2 FQGNSA. The CDR3 spells CASSSLAGGEQFF. The CDR3 DNA follows: TGTGCCAGCAGCTCACTAGCGGGAGGTGAGCAGTTCTTC.